One sample yielded the 29 T cell receptor beta chains listed below, sequenced in a study of CD8 T cell repertoires and HIV-1 epitope variants. Using immunoSEQ multiplex PCR, the repertoire was profiled, and TCRdb retains in-frame clones only, with some absent. Of about 95,000 clones listed, 74% are singletons. What was sequenced was uncultured baseline CD8+ T cells from peripheral blood mononuclear cells (PBMCs). These TCRs come from a male donor with HIV.

The chain is built from TRBV6-1 and TRBJ1-2; 10 bases are shared with TRBD1. V was clipped by 5 bases and J by 8 bases; unmatched bases: 5. From germline, CDR1 is MNHNS and CDR2 SASEGT. The CDR3 covers 13 residues. This CDR3 is CASSRQGARGYTF. In DNA form, the CDR3 reads TGTGCCAGCAGTCGACAGGGGGCTCGAGGCTACACCTTC.

The rearrangement uses TRBV5-6 and TRBJ1-4; tentatively, D is TRBD1 (6 bases). Germline CDR1 is SGHDT and CDR2 is YYEEEE. V was trimmed by 4 bases and J by 5 bases, leaving 18 bases between them. The CDR3 runs 16 residues. The CDR3 loop reads CASSITDRKQNEKLFF. The CDR3 DNA is TGTGCCAGCAGCATCACGGACAGAAAGCAAAATGAAAAACTGTTTTTT.

The J gene is TRBJ2-5, the V gene TRBV10-2; the D gene is possibly TRBD2 (6 bases). The CDR3 runs to 13 residues. Germline V gene data show CDR1 as WSHSY and CDR2 as SAAADI. Trimming cost V 10 bases and J 3 bases, with 15 bases left between them. The CDR3 DNA follows: TGCGCCACCAATAGAGCGGGCGAAGAGACCCAGTACTTC. Protein: CATNRAGEETQYF.

The J gene is TRBJ2-1, the V gene TRBV7-9, with 10 bases lining up with TRBD2. The CDR3 has 16 amino acids. With 1 base clipped from V and 5 bases from J, the junction kept 5 bases outside the gene matches. Germline loops: CDR1 SEHNR, CDR2 FQNEAQ (reference sequence). The CDR3 DNA sequence: TGTGCCAGCAGCTTAGGGGCTAGCGGGAGTAACAATGAGCAGTTCTTC. It is translated as CASSLGASGSNNEQFF.

The V and J genes are TRBV5-1 and TRBJ1-4; possibly TRBD1 for D (5 bases). Germline V gene sequence: CDR1 SGHRS, CDR2 YFSETQ. This CDR3 comprises 15 residues. Trimming cost V 2 bases and J 4 bases, with 12 bases left between them. CDR3 nucleotide sequence: TGCGCCAGCAGCTTAAAGAGGGACGTTAATGAAAAACTGTTTTTT. As protein: CASSLKRDVNEKLFF. Full variable domain (missing parts from reference TRBV5-1 and TRBJ1-4): KAGVTQTPRYLIKTRGQQVTLSCSPISGHRSVSWYQQTPGQGLQFLFEYFSETQRNKGNFPGRFSGRQFSNSRSEMNVSTLELGDSALYLCASSLKRDVNEKLFFGSGTQLSVL.

This chain connects TRBV28 to TRBJ1-1; D uncertain. Trimming removed 5 bases at V and 1 base at J, with 11 bases between. There are 14 residues in the CDR3. From germline, CDR1 is MDHEN and CDR2 SYDVKM. The CDR3, as DNA: TGTGCCAGCAGTCTCCCGGGAGGGAACACTGAAGCTTTCTTT. This encodes CASSLPGGNTEAFF. Combining the CDR3 with reference TRBV28 and TRBJ1-1 gives the whole variable domain DVKVTQSSRYLVKRTGEKVFLECVQDMDHENMFWYRQDPGLGLRLIYFSYDVKMKEKGDIPEGYSVSREKKERFSLILESASTNQTSMYLCASSLPGGNTEAFFGQGTRLTVV.

V is TRBV28 and J is TRBJ2-4, with D unclear. Germline CDR1 MDHEN, CDR2 SYDVKM. The CDR3 loop spans 14 amino acids. V was clipped by 6 bases and J by 0 bases, with 9 bases between them. CDR3 coding DNA: TGTGCCAGCAGCCCCGCCCTAGCCAAAAACATTCAGTACTTC. Translation: CASSPALAKNIQYF.

This chain connects TRBV18 to TRBJ1-3; D remains unclear. Trimming shortened V by 3 bases and J by 1 base, and 7 bases separated the two germline ends. The CDR3 is 14 amino acids. Germline V gene lookup returns CDR1 KGHSH and CDR2 LQKENI. The CDR3 loop reads CASSPFASGNTIYF. The CDR3 nucleotides read TGTGCCAGCTCACCGTTTGCTTCTGGAAACACCATATATTTT.

The chain recombines TRBV5-1 with TRBJ2-7; 9 nucleotides line up with TRBD1. V was pared by 1 base and J by 7 bases, with 9 bases of the junction left unmatched. Germline V lookup: CDR1 SGHRS, CDR2 YFSETQ. This CDR3 is built from 15 residues. The CDR3 DNA follows: TGCGCCAGCAGCTTGCCAGGACAGGGGATTAGGGAGCAGTACTTC. Its translation is CASSLPGQGIREQYF.

The chain links TRBV28 to TRBJ1-5; maybe TRBD1 (6 bases). Trimming removed 4 bases at V and 6 bases at J, with 19 bases between. The germline CDR1 and CDR2 sequences are MDHEN and SYDVKM. This CDR3 contains 16 residues. The DNA for the CDR3 is TGTGCCAGCAGTTACCCAACAGGGTGGGCCCCTCAGCCCCAGCATTTT. Amino acids: CASSYPTGWAPQPQHF.

The chain employs TRBV7-9 and TRBJ2-7; D is perhaps TRBD2 (6 bases). CDR1 is SEHNR and CDR2 is FQNEAQ in the germline V gene (reference sequence). This CDR3 comprises 14 residues. Trimming shortened V by 5 bases and J by 7 bases, and 18 bases separated the two germline ends. The CDR3 nucleotides are TGTGCCAGCAGCCAAGCGGGCGACACCCTGGAGCAGTACTTC. Translated: CASSQAGDTLEQYF.

This clone was observed once. V usage is TRBV9 and J usage is TRBJ2-7; TRBD2 matches at 7 bases. Trimming cost V 2 bases and J 4 bases; bases outside gene matches: 9. The CDR3 has 15 residues. Germline V gives CDR1 SGDLS, CDR2 YYNGEE. Here the CDR3 DNA reads TGTGCCAGCAGCGTTGCGGGAGCGCCGATTTACGAGCAGTACTTC. It codes for CASSVAGAPIYEQYF.

V is TRBV5-1 and J is TRBJ2-5; perhaps TRBD2 as D (5 bases). Germline lookup yields CDR1 SGHRS and CDR2 YFSETQ. The CDR3 spans 14 residues. The ends were cut back, 1 base at V and 5 bases at J, with 12 bases in the middle. The CDR3 nucleotides are TGCGCCAGCAGCTTGTGGTCCTCGGGGGAGACCCAGTACTTC. Protein: CASSLWSSGETQYF.

The genes are TRBV4-2 and TRBJ2-7; tentative D call: TRBD2 (5 bases). The CDR3 covers 13 residues. The V end was cut by 3 bases, the J end by 2 bases, with 8 bases between. CDR1 LGHNA and CDR2 YNFKEQ come from the germline V gene. The CDR3: CASSQELAYEQYF. CDR3 sequence (DNA): TGTGCCAGCAGCCAGGAACTAGCCTACGAGCAGTACTTC.

The chain joins TRBV4-3 to TRBJ2-7; TRBD2 matches at 8 bases. This CDR3 is 15 amino acids long. Losses at the gene ends were 0 bases for V and 0 bases for J; bases not matched to a gene: 1. Germline CDR1 and CDR2: LGHNA and YSLEER. Here the CDR3 DNA reads TGCGCCAGCAGCCAAGAACGGGGGGGCTCCTACGAGCAGTACTTC. It specifies CASSQERGGSYEQYF.

The rearrangement links TRBV9 to TRBJ2-7; D might be TRBD1 (5 bases). V was clipped by 3 bases and J by 3 bases, with 7 bases between them. CDR3 size: 12 residues. Germline CDR1 SGDLS, CDR2 YYNGEE. The CDR3 sequence is CASSEGNYEQYF. DNA of the CDR3: TGTGCCAGCAGCGAGGGGAACTACGAGCAGTACTTC.

CDR3 sequence reads: CASSLAQGLGTDTQYF. CDR3 coding DNA: TGTGCCAGCAGCTTAGCGCAGGGGTTGGGCACAGATACGCAGTATTTT. The rearrangement uses TRBV7-8 and TRBJ2-3; possible D gene TRBD1, 6 bases. The germline CDR1 and CDR2 sequences are SGHVS and FQNEAQ. The CDR3 runs 16 residues. Trimming removed 0 bases from V and 1 base from J, with 11 bases in between.

The chain has TRBV4-2 and TRBJ2-1, with a tentative D call TRBD1 (5 bases). The CDR3 runs to 14 residues. The germline CDR1 and CDR2 sequences are LGHNA and YNFKEQ. The V gene lost 0 bases and the J gene lost 4 bases, with 7 bases spanning the gap. The CDR3 loop reads CASSQEGDYNEQFF. The CDR3, as DNA: TGTGCCAGCAGCCAAGAAGGGGATTACAATGAGCAGTTCTTC.

The chain uses TRBV5-5 and TRBJ2-2; the D call may be TRBD1 or TRBD2 (5 bases each). V was pared by 4 bases and J by 0 bases, with 10 bases between. Germline V gene data show CDR1 as SGHKS and CDR2 as YYEKEE (reference sequence). The CDR3 is made up of 15 amino acids. CDR3 region: CASSRDPTNTGELFF. DNA of the CDR3: TGTGCCAGCAGCCGGGACCCGACGAACACCGGGGAGCTGTTTTTT.

This clone was picked up many times. The genes are TRBV2 and TRBJ2-1, with 9 positions matching TRBD2. With 6 bases clipped from V and 9 bases from J, the junction kept 6 bases outside the gene matches. CDR3 length equals 13 residues. The germline V gene has CDR1 SNHLY and CDR2 FYNNEI. The CDR3 is CASSASGNTEQFF. The DNA for the CDR3 is TGTGCCAGCAGCGCTAGCGGGAATACTGAGCAGTTCTTC.

The rearrangement links TRBV5-6 to TRBJ2-3, with D perhaps matching TRBD1 (5 bases). Looked up from germline, CDR1 is SGHDT and CDR2 is YYEEEE. Trimming left V 0 bases short and J 3 bases short, with 17 bases between. CDR3 length equals 17 residues. The CDR3 loop reads CASSLVGASTRTDTQYF. The DNA for the CDR3 is TGTGCCAGCAGCTTGGTAGGGGCAAGCACCAGGACAGATACGCAGTATTTT.

The chain is built from TRBV10-3 and TRBJ2-5, with D possibly TRBD2 on 6 matching bases. V was shortened by 4 bases and J by 5 bases, with 11 bases between the two germline ends. CDR3 length equals 13 residues. The V gene's germline CDR1 is ENHRY and CDR2 SYGVKD. The CDR3 DNA follows: TGTGCCATCAGTGTTCGGGAGTCGGAGACCCAGTACTTC. This translates into CAISVRESETQYF.

This chain connects TRBV7-7 to TRBJ2-6; D not certain. From germline, CDR1 is SSHAT and CDR2 FNYEAQ (reference sequence). This CDR3 contains 15 residues. The V and J ends lost 5 bases and 0 bases respectively, with 8 bases between them. In nucleotides, the CDR3 is TGTGCCAGCAGCCCAGGCGGCTCTGGGGCCAACGTCCTGACTTTC. Its translation is CASSPGGSGANVLTF.

V gene TRBV7-2 combines with J gene TRBJ2-1; 7 bases align to TRBD2. In germline, CDR1 is SGHTA, CDR2 FQGNSA. V lost 3 bases to trimming and J lost 2 bases; unmatched junction nucleotides: 10. CDR3 length equals 17 residues. CDR3 bases: TGTGCCAGCAGCTTGAGGTCTGTCGGACTAGCCTACAATGAGCAGTTCTTC. This gives the protein CASSLRSVGLAYNEQFF.

About this clone: The same CDR3 also results from other DNA sequences found in this sample. V usage is TRBV10-3 and J usage is TRBJ1-5; D unclear. The V end lost 0 bases, the J end lost 6 bases, and 3 bases lay between the germline ends. The CDR3 sequence is 12 residues long. In germline, CDR1 is ENHRY, CDR2 SYGVKD. The CDR3 nucleotides are TGTGCCATCAGTGAGTCGGGTCAGCCCCAGCATTTT. This sequence encodes CAISESGQPQHF.

This clone was counted between two and nine times. The chain links TRBV9 to TRBJ1-1; no reliable D call. V dropped 4 bases and J dropped 2 bases, with 15 bases sitting between them. CDR3 length: 15 residues. Germline lookup yields CDR1 SGDLS and CDR2 YYNGEE. The CDR3 coding sequence is TGTGCCAGCAGCCCAAGGGAGGTAGTAAACACTGAAGCTTTCTTT. It encodes CASSPREVVNTEAFF.

The CDR3: CASRKDRGRNDEQYF. CDR3 nucleotide sequence: TGTGCCAGCAGAAAAGACAGGGGGCGTAATGACGAGCAGTACTTC. The V and J genes are TRBV6-5 and TRBJ2-7, with 10 bases identical to TRBD1. The J segment lost 5 bases and the V segment lost 6 bases, leaving 10 bases of the junction unmatched. The CDR3 contains 15 residues. CDR1 is MNHEY and CDR2 is SVGAGI in the germline V gene.

The chain recombines TRBV7-9 with TRBJ2-2, with no clear D. The germline gives CDR1 SEHNR, CDR2 FQNEAQ (reference sequence). The V gene lost 8 bases and the J gene lost 1 base, with 8 bases spanning the gap. The CDR3 runs to 13 residues. The CDR3 DNA follows: TGTGCCAGCGCGGTCCTGAACACCGGGGAGCTGTTTTTT. Protein product: CASAVLNTGELFF.

This clone was seen only a few times. J is TRBJ2-3 and V is TRBV11-2; D remains unclear. The CDR3 extends over 11 amino acids. V lost 4 bases, J lost 2 bases, and 1 base lay in between. The germline V gene has CDR1 SGHAT and CDR2 FQNNGV. The CDR3 DNA follows: TGTGCCAGCAGCTACACAGATACGCAGTATTTT. Translation gives CASSYTDTQYF.